These 10 T cell receptor beta chains came from one sample sequenced in a study of stem cell transplantation in POMP-related autoinflammatory disease. The protocol was immunoSEQ multiplex PCR, while the TCRdb copy is restricted to in-frame clones and leaves out a portion. The sample records 8,500 to 10,000 clones, 79% being singletons. Specimen: CD4+ T cells from PBMCs, collected after stem cell transplantation. All receptors come from a human patient with POMP-related autoinflammation and immune dysregulation (PRAID). The graft donor may have contributed some T cells.

This chain joins TRBV7-9 and TRBJ1-2; 8 bases fit TRBD1. CDR3 length: 15 residues. CDR1 is SEHNR and CDR2 is FQNEAQ in the germline V gene (reference sequence). V trimming: 2 bases; J trimming: 3 bases; junction bases outside the gene matches: 5. The CDR3 sequence is CASSLLDRGDYGYTF. CDR3 nucleotide sequence: TGTGCCAGCAGCTTACTAGACAGGGGAGACTATGGCTACACCTTC.

The chain combines TRBV6-5 with TRBJ1-1; D gene ambiguous. Trimming left V 4 bases short and J 3 bases short, with 12 bases between. Germline CDR1 MNHEY, CDR2 SVGAGI. This CDR3 has 14 amino acids. The CDR3 DNA reads TGTGCCAGCAGTTCGTCTTCTGGGTACACTGAAGCTTTCTTT. Amino acid sequence: CASSSSSGYTEAFF.

A word on this clone: Distinct nucleotide sequences in the sample also encode this CDR3. This sequence joins TRBV6-5 and TRBJ2-7; TRBD2 matches 7 bases. The V and J ends lost 0 bases and 4 bases, in that order; junction bases with no gene match: 3. Germline V gives CDR1 MNHEY, CDR2 SVGAGI. The CDR3 runs to 14 residues. The CDR3 nucleotides read TGTGCCAGCAGTTACTCGAGCGGGATGTACGAGCAGTACTTC. Amino acids: CASSYSSGMYEQYF.

This chain connects TRBV7-6 to TRBJ2-1; 7 nucleotides agree with TRBD2. This CDR3 spans 14 amino acids. Germline assignment: CDR1 SGHVS and CDR2 FNYEAQ. The junction had 10 bases not matched to a gene; V was cut back by 5 bases and J by 9 bases. In DNA form, the CDR3 reads TGTGCCAGCAGCCCCCGGGAGGAGGCGCCTGAGCAGTTCTTC. Amino acids: CASSPREEAPEQFF.

The rearrangement links TRBV13 to TRBJ2-2; maybe TRBD2 (6 bases). With 0 bases removed from V and 0 bases from J, the gap between germline ends came to 8 bases. The CDR3 is 16 amino acids. Germline loops: CDR1 PRHDT, CDR2 FYEKMQ (reference sequence). In nucleotides, the CDR3 is TGTGCCAGCAGCTTAGGACTAGCCGCGAACACCGGGGAGCTGTTTTTT. It codes for CASSLGLAANTGELFF.

The chain uses TRBV10-2 and TRBJ1-3; the D gene is possibly TRBD1 (5 bases). The CDR3 spans 14 residues. Germline V CDR1 and CDR2: WSHSY, SAAADI. Trimming stripped 6 bases from V and 0 bases from J, with 9 bases between. CDR3 nucleotide sequence: TGCGCCAGCAGACAGGCTAACTCTGGAAACACCATATATTTT. Its protein is CASRQANSGNTIYF.

The V call is TRBV12-1, the J call TRBJ1-2; the table assigns TRBD1, which was not confirmed against the DNA. TRBV12-1 constitutes a pseudogene. This CDR3 contains 16 residues. CDR3 loop: CASNFKSGRVDGGYTF. CDR3 sequence (DNA): TGTGCCAGCAACTTTAAATCTGGCAGGGTTGACGGCGGCTACACCTTC.

This sequence joins TRBV24-1 and TRBJ2-2, with TRBD1 matching over 8 bases. The CDR3 has 16 amino acids. The trim removed 7 bases at V and 3 bases at J, leaving 9 bases unmatched. Germline lookup yields CDR1 KGHDR and CDR2 SFDVKD. Here the CDR3 reads CATRSARGPYTGELFF. The DNA for the CDR3 is TGTGCCACCAGGTCGGCCAGGGGGCCTTACACCGGGGAGCTGTTTTTT.

The DNA of the CDR3 is TGTGCCAGCAGCTTAGAACGACATAATTCACCCCTCCACTTT. Its protein is CASSLERHNSPLHF. The chain combines TRBV13 with TRBJ1-6; D gene uncertain. Trimming stripped 1 base from V and 5 bases from J, with 6 bases between. Germline V CDR1 and CDR2: PRHDT, FYEKMQ (reference sequence). The CDR3 has 14 amino acids. Supplemented by reference TRBV13 and TRBJ1-6, the full variable domain reads AAGVIQSPRHLIKEKRETATLKCYPIPRHDTVYWYQQGPGQDPQFLISFYEKMQSDKGSIPDRFSAQQFSDYHSELNMSSLELGDSALYFCASSLERHNSPLHFGNGTRLTVT.

This clone was picked up a small number of times. V and J are TRBV5-1 and TRBJ1-6; D unclear. V was trimmed by 4 bases and J by 10 bases, leaving 12 bases between them. Germline loops: CDR1 SGHRS, CDR2 YFSETQ. The CDR3 is 13 residues long. CDR3 sequence: CASSPTPESPLHF. CDR3 nucleotides: TGCGCCAGCAGCCCTACCCCCGAATCACCCCTCCACTTT.